Presented here are 14 T cell receptor beta chains from one specimen sequenced in a study of CD8 T cells in ankylosing spondylitis. Each CDR3 protein gets one entry after TCRdb re-called the 5' RACE reads with MiXCR. Among approximately 300,000 distinct CDR3 sequences listed, less than 10% were seen once. General observations from the study: Blood of patients with ankylosing spondylitis appeared to be characterized by a TCR beta motif of about eight highly homologous variants.

These receptors' antigens are unknown. The sequencing input was blood, either unsorted or a sorted T cell fraction (not recorded which). The receptors come from a male donor with ankylosing spondylitis.

This clonotype was observed a few times. The chain links TRBV19 to TRBJ2-2; the D gene could be TRBD1 or TRBD2 (5 bases each). Germline V gives CDR1 LNHDA, CDR2 SQIVND (reference sequence). This CDR3 contains 14 residues. V lost 6 bases, J lost 5 bases, and 13 bases lay in between. The CDR3 loop reads CASRSGGATGELFF. CDR3 in DNA: TGTGCCAGTAGGTCTGGGGGAGCGACCGGGGAGCTGTTTTTT.

This clonotype was found many times. J is TRBJ2-7 and V is TRBV7-3, with 9 bases that match TRBD1. The CDR3 has 14 residues. Germline CDR1 and CDR2: SGHTA and FQGTGA. The V segment lost 6 bases and the J segment 3 bases; nucleotides outside the gene matches: 6. The CDR3 region is CASSPDRGSYEQYF. CDR3 coding DNA: TGTGCCAGCAGTCCGGACAGGGGAAGCTACGAGCAGTACTTC.

This clonotype came up many times. This chain connects TRBV18 to TRBJ1-2, with D perhaps matching TRBD1 (5 bases). Trimming cost V 0 bases and J 9 bases, with 14 bases left between them. In germline, CDR1 is KGHSH, CDR2 LQKENI. CDR3 length: 14 residues. CDR3 sequence: CASSPPAQDWSYTF. CDR3 nucleotide sequence: TGTGCCAGCTCACCACCGGCACAGGACTGGAGCTACACCTTC.

This clonotype was seen only a few times. The CDR3 sequence: CASSVDPYTYNEQFF. CDR3 in DNA: TGCGCCAGCAGCGTGGACCCTTATACTTACAATGAGCAGTTCTTC. The chain is built from TRBV5-1 and TRBJ2-1; D ambiguous. V lost 4 bases to trimming and J lost 4 bases, with 15 bases between them. The CDR3 consists of 15 residues. Germline V gene sequence: CDR1 SGHRS, CDR2 YFSETQ.

This chain connects TRBV7-2 to TRBJ2-5; D not certain. The CDR3 runs 13 residues. CDR1 and CDR2 (germline): SGHTA, FQGNSA. The V and J ends lost 1 base and 1 base respectively, with 4 bases between them. As DNA, the CDR3 is TGTGCCAGCAGCTTAGATTTCCAAGAGACCCAGTACTTC. Amino acids: CASSLDFQETQYF.

In its sample, this clonotype was seen a few times. V is TRBV20-1 and J is TRBJ1-2, with D tentatively TRBD1 (6 bases). Looked up from germline, CDR1 is DFQATT and CDR2 is SNEGSKA (reference sequence). V lost 4 bases, J lost 0 bases, and 12 bases lay in between. This CDR3 has 14 residues. CDR3 DNA sequence: TGCAGTGCTAAGAACAGGGAGACTAACTATGGCTACACCTTC. Protein product: CSAKNRETNYGYTF.

This clonotype was seen a handful of times. V is TRBV3-1 and J is TRBJ2-1; TRBD2 matches at 7 bases. CDR1 LGHDT and CDR2 YNNKEL come from the germline V gene (reference sequence). V shed 1 base, J shed 9 bases, and the junction held 9 bases outside the gene matches. This CDR3 is built from 15 residues. This CDR3 reads CASSQGASLAVEQFF. CDR3 nucleotides: TGTGCCAGCAGCCAAGGGGCTTCTCTAGCGGTTGAGCAGTTCTTC.

The sample holds many counts of this clonotype. This chain links TRBV9 with TRBJ1-5; D is possibly TRBD1 (5 bases). The CDR3 is 15 amino acids. V lost 4 bases and J 1 base, leaving 12 bases between the germline ends. In germline, CDR1 is SGDLS, CDR2 YYNGEE. In DNA, the CDR3 is TGTGCCAGCAGCCCCCGGGGGGAAAGCAATCAGCCCCAGCATTTT. Protein: CASSPRGESNQPQHF.

V and J are TRBV7-2 and TRBJ1-5, with D perhaps TRBD1 (6 bases). This CDR3 region has 13 residues. The germline CDR1 and CDR2 sequences are SGHTA and FQGNSA. V dropped 2 bases and J dropped 6 bases, with 8 bases sitting between them. CDR3 protein: CASSLRGPQPQHF. The CDR3 nucleotides read TGTGCCAGCAGCTTACGGGGGCCTCAGCCCCAGCATTTT.

The chain couples TRBV4-1 to TRBJ2-3; D may be TRBD1 (6 bases). CDR1 and CDR2 (germline): MGHRA, YSYEKL. The CDR3 totals 14 residues. Trimming stripped 6 bases from V and 3 bases from J, with 13 bases between. Here the CDR3 DNA reads TGCGCCAGCAGTCGGCCCGGACAGACAGATACGCAGTATTTT. Translation gives CASSRPGQTDTQYF.

This clonotype was observed at least ten times. The chain links TRBV4-1 to TRBJ2-2; 11 bases line up with TRBD2. There are 18 residues in the CDR3. Looked up from germline, CDR1 is MGHRA and CDR2 is YSYEKL. The V and J ends lost 5 bases and 4 bases, in that order; junction bases with no gene match: 12. The CDR3 sequence is CASSENPILAGGTGELFF. The DNA of the CDR3 is TGCGCCAGCAGCGAAAACCCGATCCTAGCGGGAGGCACCGGGGAGCTGTTTTTT.

This clonotype has a count of ten or more. The chain combines TRBV4-1 with TRBJ2-2, with 7 bases identical to TRBD2. This CDR3 is 15 amino acids long. Germline V gives CDR1 MGHRA, CDR2 YSYEKL. V lost 1 base, J lost 3 bases, and 2 bases stayed unmatched. CDR3 sequence (DNA): TGCGCCAGCAGCCAAGGGACTAGTTACACCGGGGAGCTGTTTTTT. Translation gives CASSQGTSYTGELFF.

This clonotype occurred many times. The V and J genes are TRBV9 and TRBJ2-2; D call uncertain. The CDR3 contains 17 residues. CDR1 and CDR2 from the germline V gene are SGDLS and YYNGEE. V dropped 0 bases and J dropped 2 bases, with 14 bases sitting between them. CDR3 nucleotides: TGTGCCAGCAGCGTAGCCGCTCGCGGACCCAACACCGGGGAGCTGTTTTTT. Translating it yields CASSVAARGPNTGELFF. Full variable domain (rest looked up from reference TRBV9 and TRBJ2-2): DSGVTQTPKHLITATGQRVTLRCSPRSGDLSVYWYQQSLDQGLQFLIQYYNGEERAKGNILERFSAQQFPDLHSELNLSSLELGDSALYFCASSVAARGPNTGELFFGEGSRLTVL.

V usage is TRBV7-6 and J usage is TRBJ1-1; possible D gene TRBD1, 6 bases. The V gene's germline CDR1 is SGHVS and CDR2 FNYEAQ. Trimming shortened V by 6 bases and J by 8 bases, and 13 bases separated the two germline ends. The CDR3 runs 12 residues. As DNA, the CDR3 is TGTGCCAGCAGTTCTTACAGGGCCGAAGCTTTCTTT. Amino acids: CASSSYRAEAFF. Full variable domain (missing parts from reference TRBV7-6 and TRBJ1-1): GAGVSQSPRYKVTKRGQDVALRCDPISGHVSLYWYRQALGQGPEFLTYFNYEAQQDKSGLPNDRFSAERPEGSISTLTIQRTEQRDSAMYRCASSSYRAEAFFGQGTRLTVV.